These 5 T cell receptor beta chains share one sample of origin, sequenced in a study of T cell clonotyping in hematopoietic cell transplantation. Sequencing was performed with immunoSEQ multiplex PCR; in TCRdb, only in-frame clones are kept and a portion is missing. The sample carries 4,000 to 4,500 clones, about 94% recorded once. This material consisted of peripheral blood mononuclear cells, taken 30 days after allogeneic stem cell transplant. The receptor source for this set is a male patient aged 65-79 years who had an allogeneic stem cell transplant from an unrelated donor, so T cells may come from the graft donor. Some clones in this sample may be carry-over from other donors' samples.

The gene calls are TRBV6-1 and TRBJ2-5, with TRBD2 matching over 8 bases. CDR3 length: 17 residues. The V and J ends lost 1 base and 5 bases, in that order; junction bases with no gene match: 12. The germline gives CDR1 MNHNS, CDR2 SASEGT. CDR3 sequence: CASSEVPGGRAVETQYF. The CDR3 bases are TGTGCCAGCAGTGAAGTACCGGGAGGGCGGGCAGTCGAGACCCAGTACTTC.

The rearrangement uses TRBV6-5 and TRBJ1-1, with D perhaps matching TRBD1 (6 bases). The germline V gene has CDR1 MNHEY and CDR2 SVGAGI. The CDR3 is made up of 13 amino acids. The V and J ends lost 7 bases and 1 base respectively, with 10 bases between them. CDR3 sequence reads: CASTKTGNTEAFF. CDR3 DNA: TGTGCCAGCACCAAGACAGGGAACACTGAAGCTTTCTTT.

The chain has TRBV27 and TRBJ1-2, with 9 bases lining up with TRBD1. V was pared by 7 bases and J by 7 bases, with 7 bases of the junction left unmatched. The V gene's germline CDR1 is MNHEY and CDR2 SMNVEV (reference sequence). The CDR3 runs 13 residues. CDR3 sequence: CASTSGQGGGYTF. DNA of the CDR3: TGTGCCAGCACCTCGGGACAGGGAGGTGGCTACACCTTC.

CDR3 protein: CASRIPGGPSTQYF. The CDR3 DNA is TGTGCCAGTAGAATCCCCGGGGGACCCAGCACGCAGTATTTT. V and J are TRBV19 and TRBJ2-3; D might be TRBD2 (6 bases). In germline, CDR1 is LNHDA, CDR2 SQIVND (reference sequence). The CDR3 totals 14 residues. Trimming cost V 6 bases and J 9 bases, with 19 bases left between them.

The V gene is TRBV7-9, the J gene TRBJ2-2; D remains unclear. CDR3 size: 15 residues. V gave up 5 bases and J gave up 0 bases, with 10 bases separating them. Per germline, CDR1 SEHNR and CDR2 FQNEAQ (reference sequence). DNA for the CDR3: TGTGCCAGCAGCCGGACGCAAGCGAACACCGGGGAGCTGTTTTTT. Protein: CASSRTQANTGELFF. Based on the CDR3 plus reference TRBV7-9 and TRBJ2-2, the full variable domain is DTGVSQNPRHKITKRGQNVTFRCDPISEHNRLYWYRQTLGQGPEFLTYFQNEAQLEKSRLLSDRFSAERPKGSFSTLEIQRTEQGDSAMYLCASSRTQANTGELFFGEGSRLTVL.